This T cell receptor (beta chain) was recovered during a study of naive and memory T cell subsets. Study conclusions and caveats: Potentially, T cell activation and differentiation skew this RNA-based measurement.

Amplification of ligated cDNA took four PCR rounds with SP2 and nested alpha and beta constant primers. Reverse transcription of blood and skin TCR RNA was primed at alpha and beta constant regions. TCRdb re-called the 5' RACE reads with MiXCR, one entry per CDR3 protein. The sample carries 25,000 to 35,000 distinct CDR3 sequences, 16% recorded once. A UMI-containing oligonucleotide was joined by 3' ligation to the TCR cDNA template. Whole-blood samples were 2 to 2.5 ml of peripheral blood from healthy adult volunteers. This clonotype was counted ten times or more. Its antigen is as yet unknown. CDR3 length: 16 residues. V gave up 1 base and J gave up 0 bases; unmatched junction bases: 5. Per germline, CDR1 DFQATT and CDR2 SNEGSKA (reference sequence).

The receptor was isolated from a female donor in good health. V usage is TRBV20-1 and J usage is TRBJ2-5, with TRBD1 matching over 10 bases. The CDR3 sequence is CSARVWTGGNQETQYF. CDR3 nucleotide sequence: TGCAGTGCTAGAGTTTGGACAGGGGGGAACCAAGAGACCCAGTACTTC.